The present T cell receptor beta chain was sequenced within a study of tumor and adjacent non-tumor tissue in lung cancer. TCRbeta libraries were built with three rounds of nested PCR, modified from ARM-PCR. TCRdb recomputed calls from the multiplex PCR reads with MiXCR, one row per CDR3 protein. The sample has fewer than 80,000 distinct CDR3 sequences; around 70% are singletons. The template was RNA from unsorted bulk tissue. The CDR3 consists of 13 residues. Trimming shortened V by 4 bases and J by 7 bases, and 14 bases separated the two germline ends. Germline CDR1 is DFQATT and CDR2 is SNEGSKA (reference sequence).

The chain links TRBV20-1 to TRBJ2-1; unclear D gene. Sequenced: lung tumor tissue. This TCR was sampled from a woman in her seventies with non-small cell lung cancer. This CDR3 is CSAIYATLNEQFF. CDR3 in DNA: TGCAGTGCTATCTATGCCACCCTGAATGAGCAGTTCTTC.